One sample yielded the 29 T cell receptor beta chains listed below, sequenced in a study of lymphopenia after photon versus proton radiotherapy. Profiled with immunoSEQ multiplex PCR; TCRdb holds only in-frame clones, not every one. The repertoire consists of 8,000 or so clones, with around 88% occurring once and the leading ten covering over 20%. The source material was peripheral blood, sampled from a patient treated with photon-based radiotherapy. Receptor source: a man older than 75 with cholangiocarcinoma.

The V call is TRBV6-1, the J call TRBJ1-3, with unresolved D. Germline assignment: CDR1 MNHNS and CDR2 SASEGT. V dropped 4 bases and J dropped 0 bases, with 7 bases sitting between them. This CDR3 has 14 residues. CDR3 nucleotides: TGTGCCAGCAGTGTGGCAGCCTCTGGAAACACCATATATTTT. It yields the protein CASSVAASGNTIYF.

The V gene is TRBV19, the J gene TRBJ1-2, with 8 bases that match TRBD1. The V gene's germline CDR1 is LNHDA and CDR2 SQIVND (reference sequence). Germline trimming cut 5 bases from V and 4 bases from J; bases unmatched to any gene: 9. This CDR3 has 15 residues. DNA of the CDR3: TGTGCCAGTAGTGCCCGGACAGGGCCCTTCTATGGCTACACCTTC. Its translation: CASSARTGPFYGYTF.

In its sample, this clone was seen once. The chain combines TRBV7-3 with TRBJ1-1; D gene unclear. Trimming removed 1 base at V and 4 bases at J, with 7 bases between. CDR3 length equals 13 residues. Germline V gene sequence: CDR1 SGHTA, CDR2 FQGTGA. The CDR3 protein is CASSLMSATEAFF. The CDR3 region has the DNA TGTGCCAGCAGCTTAATGTCAGCCACTGAAGCTTTCTTT.

This clone has just a few counts. The genes are TRBV15 and TRBJ2-1; D not resolved. Germline loops: CDR1 LNHNV, CDR2 YYDKDF (reference sequence). The CDR3 is made up of 15 amino acids. Trimming left V 5 bases short and J 3 bases short, with 14 bases between. The CDR3 loop reads CATSPDGSVYNEQFF. The CDR3 nucleotides read TGTGCCACCAGCCCTGACGGTTCCGTCTACAATGAGCAGTTCTTC.

The chain carries TRBV4-1 and TRBJ2-2; D remains unclear. Germline values: CDR1 MGHRA, CDR2 YSYEKL. This CDR3 contains 14 residues. The ends were cut back, 3 bases at V and 1 base at J, with 6 bases in the middle. CDR3 residues: CASSHLMNTGELFF. The CDR3 DNA follows: TGCGCCAGCAGCCATCTTATGAACACCGGGGAGCTGTTTTTT.

The chain joins TRBV18 to TRBJ2-5; D is undetermined. The germline V gene has CDR1 KGHSH and CDR2 LQKENI. This CDR3 spans 14 amino acids. With 2 bases removed from V and 2 bases from J, the gap between germline ends came to 9 bases. The CDR3 region has the DNA TGTGCCAGCTCACCAAGGCAGAATCAAGAGACCCAGTACTTC. Protein product: CASSPRQNQETQYF.

The chain carries TRBV7-6 and TRBJ1-4; no clear D. Trimming shortened V by 4 bases and J by 5 bases, and 17 bases separated the two germline ends. Germline assignment: CDR1 SGHVS and CDR2 FNYEAQ. CDR3 length equals 16 residues. CDR3 in DNA: TGTGCCAGCAGCTCGGAGGCGTCTCTGGTCAATGAAAAACTGTTTTTT. Translation: CASSSEASLVNEKLFF.

The chain has TRBV5-5 and TRBJ1-1; 10 positions match TRBD1. This CDR3 contains 15 residues. The V gene end was trimmed by 1 base and the J gene end by 5 bases; junction bases not matched to a gene: 5. The germline CDR1 and CDR2 sequences are SGHKS and YYEKEE (reference sequence). The CDR3 region is CASSLSGQGVTEAFF. CDR3 DNA: TGTGCCAGCAGCTTGTCCGGACAGGGGGTAACTGAAGCTTTCTTT.

The rearrangement joins TRBV5-1 to TRBJ2-7; 7 nucleotides align to TRBD1. CDR3 size: 13 residues. Germline V gene data show CDR1 as SGHRS and CDR2 as YFSETQ. V gave up 7 bases and J gave up 3 bases; unmatched junction bases: 7. CDR3 loop: CASWDSSNYEQYF. CDR3 in DNA: TGCGCCAGCTGGGACAGCTCAAACTACGAGCAGTACTTC.

V and J are TRBV11-2 and TRBJ1-2, with D unclear. Trimming removed 1 base at V and 2 bases at J, with 11 bases between. The germline gives CDR1 SGHAT, CDR2 FQNNGV. The CDR3 spans 15 residues. CDR3: CASSLVKDWNYGYTF. The CDR3 DNA follows: TGTGCCAGCAGCTTAGTAAAGGATTGGAACTATGGCTACACCTTC.

The chain employs TRBV9 and TRBJ2-5; D is tentatively TRBD1 or TRBD2 (5 bases each). The V and J ends lost 2 bases and 9 bases respectively, with 20 bases between them. This CDR3 comprises 15 residues. The germline gives CDR1 SGDLS, CDR2 YYNGEE. CDR3 nucleotide sequence: TGTGCCAGCAGCGTTGCCGGGACGCTTGTAGGGGCCCAGTACTTC. Amino acids: CASSVAGTLVGAQYF.

The chain joins TRBV10-3 to TRBJ1-1; D is perhaps TRBD1 (6 bases). V was cut by 6 bases and J by 1 base, with 15 bases left in between. CDR3 size: 15 residues. The germline CDR1 and CDR2 sequences are ENHRY and SYGVKD. The CDR3 nucleotides read TGTGCCATCAGGGGCCGGGACACCGGGAACACTGAAGCTTTCTTT. Encoded protein: CAIRGRDTGNTEAFF.

The rearrangement joins TRBV7-2 to TRBJ1-2; D unclear. Per the germline V gene, CDR1 is SGHTA and CDR2 is FQGNSA. The CDR3 sequence is 12 residues long. V lost 5 bases, J lost 2 bases, and 6 bases lay in between. The CDR3, as DNA: TGTGCCAGCAGCGCTGGGAACTATGGCTACACCTTC. Protein sequence: CASSAGNYGYTF.

The chain is built from TRBV11-3 and TRBJ2-1; D perhaps matches TRBD1 (5 bases). Looked up from germline, CDR1 is SGHNT and CDR2 is YENEEA. The V end was cut by 2 bases, the J end by 7 bases, with 9 bases between. This CDR3 comprises 13 residues. The CDR3 DNA reads TGTGCCAGCAGCTTATGGCGACAGAATGAGCAGTTCTTC. Translating it yields CASSLWRQNEQFF. Filled out from reference TRBV11-3 and TRBJ2-1, the complete variable domain reads EAGVVQSPRYKIIEKKQPVAFWCNPISGHNTLYWYLQNLGQGPELLIRYENEEAVDDSQLPKDRFSAERLKGVDSTLKIQPAELGDSAVYLCASSLWRQNEQFFGPGTRLTVL.

The chain carries TRBV5-1 and TRBJ2-1, with 8 bases lining up with TRBD2. CDR3 length: 17 amino acids. Germline values: CDR1 SGHRS, CDR2 YFSETQ. J was trimmed by 6 bases and V by 6 bases; bases with no gene match: 17. DNA for the CDR3: TGCGCCAGCAACCTCGACCCGGGGGGGCGTAGGCCCAATGAGCAGTTCTTC. This encodes CASNLDPGGRRPNEQFF.

The chain employs TRBV4-2 and TRBJ2-3; 9 positions agree with TRBD2. The V gene's germline CDR1 is LGHNA and CDR2 YNFKEQ. V shed 6 bases and J 2 bases; nucleotides not matched to a gene: 6. The CDR3 contains 15 residues. DNA for the CDR3: TGTGCCAGCAGGAGTGGACTAGCGCTCACAGATACGCAGTATTTT. Encoded protein: CASRSGLALTDTQYF.

The chain recombines TRBV30 with TRBJ1-1, with D uncertain. V was trimmed by 1 base and J by 9 bases, leaving 12 bases between them. CDR3 length equals 12 residues. Germline loops: CDR1 GTSNPN, CDR2 SVGIG (reference sequence). This chain's CDR3 is CAWSASSRKAFF. DNA for the CDR3: TGTGCCTGGAGTGCCTCGAGTAGGAAAGCTTTCTTT.

The chain has TRBV5-1 and TRBJ2-5; TRBD2 matches at 11 bases. V shed 2 bases, J shed 1 base, and the junction held 4 bases outside the gene matches. The germline V gene encodes CDR1 SGHRS and CDR2 YFSETQ. This CDR3 is 16 amino acids long. In nucleotides, the CDR3 is TGCGCCAGCAGCTTATCTAGCGGGGGGCCCCAAGAGACCCAGTACTTC. This gives the protein CASSLSSGGPQETQYF.

The V and J genes are TRBV18 and TRBJ1-2; TRBD1 matches at 7 bases. CDR3 length equals 14 residues. Germline V gene sequence: CDR1 KGHSH, CDR2 LQKENI. J lost 4 bases, V lost 3 bases, and 5 bases had no gene match. CDR3 residues: CASSPPDRVYGYTF. CDR3 DNA: TGTGCCAGCTCACCTCCAGACAGGGTCTATGGCTACACCTTC.

The rearrangement joins TRBV7-9 to TRBJ2-7, with 7 nucleotides matching TRBD1. Trimming at V came to 6 bases and at J to 11 bases, leaving 10 bases not matched to a gene. CDR1 is SEHNR and CDR2 is FQNEAQ in the germline V gene (reference sequence). The CDR3 is 12 amino acids. The CDR3 DNA sequence: TGTGCCAGCAGTTACGACAGGGCAAAAAAGTACTTC. Protein product: CASSYDRAKKYF.

The V and J genes are TRBV9 and TRBJ2-2; D unresolved. Germline CDR1 SGDLS, CDR2 YYNGEE. The ends were cut back, 7 bases at V and 5 bases at J, with 3 bases in the middle. The CDR3 extends over 10 amino acids. The CDR3 region has the DNA TGTGCCAGCGGGACCGGGGAGCTGTTTTTT. Encoded protein: CASGTGELFF.

The chain has TRBV7-3 and TRBJ2-3; the match to TRBD2 covers 7 bases. Germline CDR1 and CDR2: SGHTA and FQGTGA. V shed 3 bases, J shed 4 bases, and the junction held 7 bases outside the gene matches. The CDR3 covers 15 residues. Written as DNA, the CDR3 is TGTGCCAGCAGCTTGGCTTTTGCGGGAGCAGATACGCAGTATTTT. Protein sequence: CASSLAFAGADTQYF.

V gene TRBV7-3 combines with J gene TRBJ1-5, with D maybe TRBD1 (5 bases). CDR3 length: 13 residues. The V gene's germline CDR1 is SGHTA and CDR2 FQGTGA. V gave up 7 bases and J gave up 7 bases, with 14 bases separating them. DNA of the CDR3: TGTGCCAGCACCACCGGGACGGCACAGCCCCAGCATTTT. It encodes CASTTGTAQPQHF. Together with reference TRBV7-3 and TRBJ1-5, the CDR3 gives the full variable domain: GAGVSQTPSNKVTEKGKYVELRCDPISGHTALYWYRQSLGQGPEFLIYFQGTGAADDSGLPNDRFFAVRPEGSVSTLKIQRTERGDSAVYLCASTTGTAQPQHFGDGTRLSIL.

The V and J genes are TRBV27 and TRBJ2-1; 9 positions match TRBD1. CDR1 is MNHEY, CDR2 SMNVEV, per germline (reference sequence). This CDR3 is 16 amino acids long. V was clipped by 4 bases and J by 5 bases; unmatched bases: 9. CDR3 loop: CASSSIGTGFNNEQFF. The CDR3 bases are TGTGCCAGCAGTTCCATCGGGACAGGGTTCAACAATGAGCAGTTCTTC.

The genes are TRBV19 and TRBJ1-5; 8 nucleotides line up with TRBD1. The germline V gene encodes CDR1 LNHDA and CDR2 SQIVND (reference sequence). Trimming took 5 bases from V and 9 from J; bases not matched to a gene: 9. The CDR3 extends over 14 amino acids. The CDR3 loop is CASSPSQGASPQHF. The CDR3 bases are TGTGCCAGTAGTCCAAGCCAGGGGGCCTCGCCCCAGCATTTT.

The chain carries TRBV7-6 and TRBJ1-1; 8 positions match TRBD1. The CDR3 has 16 residues. Germline V lookup: CDR1 SGHVS, CDR2 FNYEAQ. Trimming at V came to 3 bases and at J to 4 bases, leaving 10 bases not matched to a gene. CDR3 nucleotides: TGTGCCAGCAGCTTCTGGACAGGGAAAGATACCACTGAAGCTTTCTTT. Residues: CASSFWTGKDTTEAFF.

This clone was recorded only once. The chain uses TRBV10-3 and TRBJ2-2; D ambiguous. Germline CDR1 is ENHRY and CDR2 is SYGVKD. The V gene lost 6 bases and the J gene lost 7 bases, with 6 bases spanning the gap. The CDR3 totals 11 residues. The CDR3 sequence is CAIRSVGELFF. In DNA, the CDR3 is TGTGCCATCAGGTCGGTCGGGGAGCTGTTTTTT.

V gene TRBV11-2 combines with J gene TRBJ1-1; D not certain. Trimming left V 1 base short and J 7 bases short, with 7 bases between. The CDR3 extends over 12 amino acids. The germline gives CDR1 SGHAT, CDR2 FQNNGV. The CDR3 is CASSLVIGEAFF. For the CDR3, the DNA is TGTGCCAGCAGCTTAGTAATAGGTGAAGCTTTCTTT.

This rearrangement joins TRBV5-4 to TRBJ2-2; 7 bases are a match to TRBD1. Germline V gene lookup returns CDR1 SGHNT and CDR2 YYREEE (reference sequence). V shed 4 bases and J 1 base; nucleotides not matched to a gene: 7. This CDR3 has 16 amino acids. The CDR3 loop is CASSPTGTVNTGELFF. The CDR3 DNA sequence: TGTGCCAGCAGCCCAACCGGGACAGTGAACACCGGGGAGCTGTTTTTT.